This entry lists 27 T cell receptor beta chains sequenced from one sample in a study of blood T cell repertoires in COVID-19. The repertoire was sequenced with immunoSEQ multiplex PCR; TCRdb's copy has only in-frame clones and lacks some. The sample records more than 150,000 clones, 80% to 90% being singletons. Sample: peripheral blood. All receptors come from a woman aged 40-49 years with acute or convalescent COVID-19.

The chain combines TRBV29-1 with TRBJ1-2; D gene unclear. The CDR3 is 15 residues long. CDR1 and CDR2 (germline): SQVTM, ANQGSEA. The V and J ends lost 0 bases and 5 bases respectively, with 16 bases between them. CDR3 nucleotide sequence: TGCAGCGTTGAAGACGTATCTCAGGTTGGATATGGCTACACCTTC. It codes for CSVEDVSQVGYGYTF.

The chain recombines TRBV10-3 with TRBJ2-1, with 7 bases identical to TRBD2. CDR3 length equals 14 residues. J was trimmed by 8 bases and V by 10 bases; bases with no gene match: 14. Germline CDR1 is ENHRY and CDR2 is SYGVKD. CDR3 protein: CATHVGGSSDEQFF. CDR3 DNA: TGTGCCACCCACGTTGGCGGGAGTTCCGATGAGCAGTTCTTC.

This chain uses TRBV20-1 with TRBJ2-1; 12 bases align to TRBD2. V gave up 3 bases and J gave up 1 base; unmatched junction bases: 10. This CDR3 has 18 amino acids. CDR1 and CDR2 (germline): DFQATT, SNEGSKA (reference sequence). The CDR3 sequence: CSASISASGRGSYNEQFF. Written as DNA, the CDR3 is TGCAGTGCTAGTATATCGGCTAGCGGGAGGGGGTCCTACAATGAGCAGTTCTTC.

The chain links TRBV25-1 to TRBJ1-2; D call uncertain. Between the trimmed V and J ends, which lost 0 bases and 0 bases, there was a span of 5 bases. This CDR3 has 14 residues. CDR1 is MGHDK, CDR2 SYGVNS, per germline. The CDR3 DNA follows: TGTGCCAGCAGTGAATATATAGCTAACTATGGCTACACCTTC. Encoded protein: CASSEYIANYGYTF.

V usage is TRBV15 and J usage is TRBJ2-4; tentatively, D is TRBD2 (5 bases). In germline, CDR1 is LNHNV, CDR2 YYDKDF (reference sequence). V was pared by 1 base and J by 4 bases, with 8 bases between. The CDR3 contains 14 residues. CDR3 in amino acids: CATSRGRTKNIQYF. CDR3 DNA sequence: TGTGCCACCAGCAGAGGTCGGACTAAAAACATTCAGTACTTC.

The chain links TRBV11-3 to TRBJ2-1, with D perhaps TRBD2 (5 bases). The CDR3 is made up of 14 amino acids. Germline V CDR1 and CDR2: SGHNT, YENEEA. V was trimmed by 4 bases and J by 3 bases, leaving 10 bases between them. The CDR3 sequence is CASSSEAVYNEQFF. DNA for the CDR3: TGTGCCAGCAGCTCGGAGGCAGTCTACAATGAGCAGTTCTTC.

A remark on this clone: Other DNA sequences in this specimen translate into the identical CDR3. This chain uses TRBV14 with TRBJ2-7; D uncertain. Trimming took 4 bases from V and 7 from J, leaving 8 bases between them. The length of the CDR3 is 11 residues. Germline V gene data show CDR1 as SGHDN and CDR2 as FVKESK. The CDR3 DNA reads TGTGCCAGCAGCCTCGGCGGTGAGCAGTACTTC. It specifies CASSLGGEQYF.

The chain employs TRBV7-6 and TRBJ2-1, with 9 bases aligning to TRBD1. The germline V gene has CDR1 SGHVS and CDR2 FNYEAQ. There are 18 residues in the CDR3. V shed 1 base, J shed 3 bases, and the junction held 10 bases outside the gene matches. This chain's CDR3 is CASSLGIGGQGFYNEQFF. For the CDR3, the DNA is TGTGCCAGCAGCTTAGGTATAGGGGGACAGGGTTTCTACAATGAGCAGTTCTTC.

V usage is TRBV4-2 and J usage is TRBJ2-2; TRBD2 might be the D (7 bases). Trimming left V 0 bases short and J 4 bases short, with 18 bases between. Germline-derived CDR1 and CDR2 are LGHNA and YNFKEQ. The CDR3 consists of 18 residues. CDR3: CASSQDLMRGGGTGELFF. DNA for the CDR3: TGTGCCAGCAGCCAAGATCTTATGAGGGGGGGCGGCACCGGGGAGCTGTTTTTT.

This rearrangement joins TRBV10-2 to TRBJ2-3; 11 bases map to TRBD2. CDR1 and CDR2 from the germline V gene are WSHSY and SAAADI. The CDR3 is made up of 17 amino acids. Trimming at V came to 10 bases and at J to 4 bases, leaving 16 bases not matched to a gene. CDR3 sequence: CATSTTSGNQSADTQYF. As DNA, the CDR3 is TGCGCCACCTCTACGACTAGCGGGAATCAGTCGGCAGATACGCAGTATTTT.

The chain uses TRBV19 and TRBJ2-5; 7 bases are a match to TRBD2. Looked up from germline, CDR1 is LNHDA and CDR2 is SQIVND (reference sequence). This CDR3 comprises 15 residues. After removal of 4 bases from V and 5 bases from J, the junction contained 10 bases not matched to a gene. The CDR3 loop reads CASSTGLSRRETQYF. The CDR3 DNA follows: TGTGCCAGTAGTACGGGACTATCTAGGCGGGAGACCCAGTACTTC.

The genes are TRBV4-1 and TRBJ2-7; 7 bases map to TRBD1. CDR1 is MGHRA, CDR2 YSYEKL, per germline. The length of the CDR3 is 15 residues. V lost 2 bases to trimming and J lost 5 bases; unmatched junction nucleotides: 9. This CDR3 is CASSQNPTGINEQYF. The CDR3 nucleotides read TGCGCCAGCAGCCAAAATCCGACAGGGATCAACGAGCAGTACTTC.

V and J are TRBV28 and TRBJ1-5; 7 bases are shared with TRBD1. The CDR3 extends over 14 amino acids. Germline values: CDR1 MDHEN, CDR2 SYDVKM. J was trimmed by 5 bases and V by 4 bases; bases with no gene match: 5. The CDR3 DNA reads TGTGCCAGCAGTTCAAGACAGGGCTATCAGCCCCAGCATTTT. This sequence encodes CASSSRQGYQPQHF.

CDR3 sequence: CASSLRDSYNEQFF. The CDR3 region has the DNA TGTGCCAGCAGCCTCCGGGACAGCTACAATGAGCAGTTCTTC. The rearrangement joins TRBV6-1 to TRBJ2-1, with TRBD1 matching 7 bases. Germline CDR1 reads MNHNS; CDR2 reads SASEGT. V shed 6 bases and J 3 bases; nucleotides not matched to a gene: 5. The CDR3 loop spans 14 amino acids.

This chain uses TRBV9 with TRBJ2-3, with D uncertain. Germline lookup yields CDR1 SGDLS and CDR2 YYNGEE. The CDR3 is 13 residues long. Trimming removed 3 bases at V and 0 bases at J, with 5 bases between. The CDR3 sequence: CASSATSTDTQYF. CDR3 DNA: TGTGCCAGCAGCGCCACTAGCACAGATACGCAGTATTTT.

This clone was recorded a few times. V and J are TRBV28 and TRBJ2-2, with D possibly matching TRBD1 (5 bases). The CDR3 loop spans 13 amino acids. Germline V lookup: CDR1 MDHEN, CDR2 SYDVKM. V was cut by 3 bases and J by 6 bases, with 8 bases left in between. CDR3 region: CASSFVGPGELFF. Written as DNA, the CDR3 is TGTGCCAGCAGTTTCGTGGGGCCCGGGGAGCTGTTTTTT.

The chain uses TRBV5-4 and TRBJ1-1; D not certain. The CDR3 loop spans 13 amino acids. Trimming took 4 bases from V and 3 from J, leaving 10 bases between them. Germline V CDR1 and CDR2: SGHNT, YYREEE (reference sequence). The CDR3 reads CASSPRVDTEAFF. The CDR3 bases are TGTGCCAGCAGCCCACGAGTCGACACTGAAGCTTTCTTT.

The chain uses TRBV11-2 and TRBJ2-6; possibly TRBD2 for D (5 bases). CDR3 length equals 16 residues. Germline V gene lookup returns CDR1 SGHAT and CDR2 FQNNGV. Trimming pared 3 bases from V and 6 bases from J, leaving 15 bases between. CDR3 protein: CASSFLAGPSANVLTF. The CDR3 DNA sequence: TGTGCCAGCAGCTTTCTGGCGGGCCCTTCGGCCAACGTCCTGACTTTC.

The chain combines TRBV30 with TRBJ2-3; 14 bases are a match to TRBD2. Per germline, CDR1 GTSNPN and CDR2 SVGIG (reference sequence). Trimming cost V 0 bases and J 2 bases; bases outside gene matches: 10. This CDR3 is built from 19 residues. Here the CDR3 reads CAWSVGRRLAGGHTDTQYF. The CDR3 DNA is TGTGCCTGGAGTGTAGGCCGTAGACTAGCGGGGGGGCACACAGATACGCAGTATTTT.

The CDR3 reads CASSLSGGNTGELFF. CDR3 sequence (DNA): TGTGCCAGCAGCCTGAGCGGGGGGAACACCGGGGAGCTGTTTTTT. V gene TRBV7-7 combines with J gene TRBJ2-2; TRBD2 aligns across 8 bases. The germline V gene encodes CDR1 SSHAT and CDR2 FNYEAQ (reference sequence). The CDR3 contains 15 residues. The V gene end was trimmed by 5 bases and the J gene end by 1 base; junction bases not matched to a gene: 3. Full variable domain (rest looked up from reference TRBV7-7 and TRBJ2-2): GAGVSQSPRYKVTKRGQDVTLRCDPISSHATLYWYQQALGQGPEFLTYFNYEAQPDKSGLPSDRFSAERPEGSISTLTIQRTEQRDSAMYRCASSLSGGNTGELFFGEGSRLTVL.

This chain connects TRBV5-8 to TRBJ2-1; the match to TRBD2 covers 10 bases. J gave up 8 bases and V 2 bases, and 10 bases lay outside the gene matches. The length of the CDR3 is 16 residues. Germline V lookup: CDR1 SGHTS, CDR2 YDEGEE. This CDR3 reads CASSFGAGGPLDEQFF. The CDR3 bases are TGTGCCAGCAGCTTTGGAGCGGGAGGGCCCTTAGATGAGCAGTTCTTC.

This clone was observed a few times. The chain links TRBV7-2 to TRBJ1-5; tentative D call: TRBD1 (5 bases). This CDR3 comprises 18 residues. V was trimmed by 1 base and J by 5 bases, leaving 21 bases between them. The germline V gene encodes CDR1 SGHTA and CDR2 FQGNSA. CDR3 coding DNA: TGTGCCAGCAGCTTAGGTCTTTCGGGGGTCAGGTTACATCAGCCCCAGCATTTT. As protein: CASSLGLSGVRLHQPQHF. Full variable domain (rest looked up from reference TRBV7-2 and TRBJ1-5): GAGVSQSPSNKVTEKGKDVELRCDPISGHTALYWYRQSLGQGLEFLIYFQGNSAPDKSGLPSDRFSAERTGGSVSTLTIQRTQQEDSAVYLCASSLGLSGVRLHQPQHFGDGTRLSIL.

The J gene is TRBJ2-1, the V gene TRBV5-4; possibly TRBD1 for D (5 bases). This CDR3 region has 14 residues. CDR1 SGHNT and CDR2 YYREEE come from the germline V gene (reference sequence). The germline V and J ends were trimmed by 2 bases and 2 bases, with 8 bases remaining between them. The CDR3 loop reads CASSFDSTYNEQFF. Written as DNA, the CDR3 is TGTGCCAGCAGCTTCGACAGTACCTACAATGAGCAGTTCTTC.

The chain uses TRBV27 and TRBJ2-5; D ambiguous. Germline assignment: CDR1 MNHEY and CDR2 SMNVEV (reference sequence). Deletions cut 2 bases from V and 1 base from J, with 8 bases between. The CDR3 runs to 14 residues. CDR3 coding DNA: TGTGCCAGCAGTTTACGACACGGCCAAGAGACCCAGTACTTC. Its translation is CASSLRHGQETQYF.

The chain recombines TRBV28 with TRBJ2-6, with D maybe TRBD1 (6 bases). Between the trimmed V and J ends, which lost 5 bases and 4 bases, there was a span of 18 bases. This CDR3 spans 17 amino acids. The germline V gene encodes CDR1 MDHEN and CDR2 SYDVKM. This CDR3 reads CASSETGSYSGANVLTF. The CDR3 bases are TGTGCCAGCAGTGAGACAGGTTCATACTCCGGGGCCAACGTCCTGACTTTC.

This clone was recorded only once. The chain carries TRBV3-1 (or the pseudogene TRBV3-2) and TRBJ2-2; 12 bases agree with TRBD1. CDR3 length: 17 amino acids. Germline V gene data show CDR1 as LGHDT and CDR2 as YNNKEL (reference sequence). Trimming removed 3 bases from V and 1 base from J; junction bases left unmatched: 3. The CDR3 protein is CASSHRDRGLNTGELFF. CDR3 bases: TGTGCCAGCAGCCATAGGGACAGGGGGCTGAACACCGGGGAGCTGTTTTTT.

The chain couples TRBV9 to TRBJ2-1; TRBD1 matches at 7 bases. The length of the CDR3 is 16 residues. The germline gives CDR1 SGDLS, CDR2 YYNGEE. V trimming: 3 bases; J trimming: 6 bases; junction bases outside the gene matches: 12. The CDR3 bases are TGTGCCAGCAGCGCCAAGATTAGGGGGCATCCCAATGAGCAGTTCTTC. Translating it yields CASSAKIRGHPNEQFF.